These 7 T cell receptor beta chains came from one sample sequenced in a study of T-cell memory formation after mild COVID-19. TCRdb reprocessed the 5' RACE reads via MiXCR and lists one record per CDR3 protein. The top ten clones hold 23% of a sample with some 250,000 distinct CDR3 sequences, about 20% of them seen once. The source material was PBMCs or a T cell subset sorted from them (not recorded which). The receptors were gathered from a young man who had mild COVID-19 (a few samples of this study predate the infection). Cell type and time point are not known.

This clonotype was counted between two and nine times. The gene calls are TRBV4-3 and TRBJ1-4, with D possibly TRBD1 on 6 matching bases. CDR1 and CDR2 from the germline V gene are LGHNA and YSLEER. V lost 5 bases and J 3 bases, leaving 13 bases between the germline ends. The CDR3 is made up of 15 amino acids. In DNA form, the CDR3 reads TGCGCCAGCAGCTCGGCAGGGGCAGCTAATGAAAAACTGTTTTTT. As protein: CASSSAGAANEKLFF.

The chain carries TRBV9 and TRBJ2-3; no clear D gene. Germline CDR1 is SGDLS and CDR2 is YYNGEE. The CDR3 runs 15 residues. V was cut by 0 bases and J by 4 bases, with 12 bases left in between. This CDR3 reads CASSVGWSSPDTQYF. Written as DNA, the CDR3 is TGTGCCAGCAGCGTAGGATGGTCGAGCCCAGATACGCAGTATTTT. Filled out from reference TRBV9 and TRBJ2-3, the complete variable domain reads DSGVTQTPKHLITATGQRVTLRCSPRSGDLSVYWYQQSLDQGLQFLIQYYNGEERAKGNILERFSAQQFPDLHSELNLSSLELGDSALYFCASSVGWSSPDTQYFGPGTRLTVL.

This clonotype was picked up one time. The rearrangement links TRBV5-5 to TRBJ2-2; D is perhaps TRBD1 (5 bases). Germline V gene lookup returns CDR1 SGHKS and CDR2 YYEKEE (reference sequence). V lost 7 bases and J 1 base, leaving 11 bases between the germline ends. The CDR3 is 14 residues long. CDR3 region: CASGAFGNTGELFF. The CDR3 nucleotides read TGTGCCAGCGGGGCGTTCGGGAACACCGGGGAGCTGTTTTTT.

This clonotype has more than one count but fewer than ten. At one boundary the junction diverges from the germline segment, which might be a read error. The chain recombines TRBV5-8 with TRBJ1-4; D gene uncertain. The CDR3 spans 10 residues. The germline CDR1 and CDR2 sequences are SGHTS and YDEGEE. The CDR3 DNA sequence: TGTGCCAGCAGCTTAAAGGGAGGTCGTTTT. The encoded protein is CASSLKGGRF.

The V call is TRBV10-3, the J call TRBJ2-5; 8 bases are shared with TRBD2. This CDR3 is 15 amino acids long. Germline V gene sequence: CDR1 ENHRY, CDR2 SYGVKD. J was trimmed by 5 bases and V by 4 bases; bases with no gene match: 9. As DNA, the CDR3 is TGTGCCATCAGTGGTGTAGCGGGGATAGGGGAGACCCAGTACTTC. Its protein is CAISGVAGIGETQYF.

V usage is TRBV12-5 and J usage is TRBJ2-5, with 10 bases aligning to TRBD2. With 2 bases clipped from V and 4 bases from J, the junction kept 4 bases outside the gene matches. The CDR3 spans 15 residues. CDR1 is LGHNT and CDR2 is FRNRAP in the germline V gene. In DNA form, the CDR3 reads TGTGCTAGTGGTTTGCCGCTAGCGGGGGTAGAGACCCAGTACTTC. Translated: CASGLPLAGVETQYF.

This clonotype turned up a few times. The chain recombines TRBV21-1 with TRBJ1-6. TRBV21-1 is termed a pseudogene. The CDR3 contains 17 residues. The CDR3 nucleotides read TGTGCCAGCAGCTGCCCGAGTGTTTGGGTGGATAATTCACCCCTCCACTTT. It translates to CASSCPSVWVDNSPLHF.